The 7 T cell receptor beta chains listed next were all sequenced from one sample in a study of CD8 T cells in Susac syndrome. An amount of RNA that ranged from 0.5 to 1 ug was reverse transcribed with random hexamers. Each CDR3 protein gets one entry after TCRdb re-called the immunoSEQ multiplex PCR reads with MiXCR. This sample yields just over 150,000 distinct CDR3 sequences, of which about 94% are seen a single time; 0.2% to 0.25% belongs to the top ten. Material for sequencing was CD8+ T cells from PBMCs. Receptor source: a human donor with multiple sclerosis.

The chain is built from TRBV13 and TRBJ2-7; D not certain. Trimming cost V 5 bases and J 2 bases, with 13 bases left between them. Germline CDR1 reads PRHDT; CDR2 reads FYEKMQ (reference sequence). The CDR3 length is 14 residues. The CDR3 loop reads CASSPGLGPYEQYF. CDR3 sequence (DNA): TGTGCCAGCAGCCCCGGGCTAGGCCCCTACGAGCAGTACTTC.

The chain joins TRBV13 to TRBJ2-5; 7 bases are a match to TRBD2. CDR3 length: 14 amino acids. The germline V gene has CDR1 PRHDT and CDR2 FYEKMQ (reference sequence). V was pared by 5 bases and J by 3 bases, with 6 bases of the junction left unmatched. The CDR3 protein is CASSAPSGEETQYF. CDR3 in DNA: TGTGCCAGCAGCGCCCCTAGCGGTGAAGAGACCCAGTACTTC.

The chain recombines TRBV12-3 or TRBV12-4 with TRBJ2-5; 9 bases are a match to TRBD1. The CDR3 is 17 residues long. Trimming removed 6 bases from V and 2 bases from J; junction bases left unmatched: 13. CDR3 region: CASREGTGIRPQETQYF. DNA of the CDR3: TGTGCCAGCAGGGAGGGGACAGGGATAAGACCACAAGAGACCCAGTACTTC.

J is TRBJ1-5 and V is TRBV15; D remains unclear. Germline CDR1 and CDR2: LNHNV and YYDKDF (reference sequence). The V end lost 1 base, the J end lost 2 bases, and 9 bases lay between the germline ends. The CDR3 has 15 residues. In DNA, the CDR3 is TGTGCCACCAGCAGAGTAGACACCCGCAATCAGCCCCAGCATTTT. Amino acids: CATSRVDTRNQPQHF.

The chain employs TRBV11-2 and TRBJ1-1; a possible D gene is TRBD1 (6 bases). The V gene's germline CDR1 is SGHAT and CDR2 FQNNGV. The CDR3 contains 12 residues. The ends were cut back, 3 bases at V and 6 bases at J, with 8 bases in the middle. The CDR3 DNA follows: TGTGCCAGCAGCTTCAGGGGCGCTGAAGCTTTCTTT. This gives the protein CASSFRGAEAFF.

The chain recombines TRBV7-9 with TRBJ2-3; TRBD2 matches 8 bases. The CDR3 is 15 residues long. The junction had 7 bases not matched to a gene; V was cut back by 5 bases and J by 3 bases. Germline-derived CDR1 and CDR2 are SEHNR and FQNEAQ (reference sequence). CDR3 DNA: TGTGCCAGCAGCAGTGGGACTAGAGAGACAGATACGCAGTATTTT. It translates to CASSSGTRETDTQYF.

The V call is TRBV29-1, the J call TRBJ2-1; D tentatively reads TRBD1 or TRBD2 (6 bases each). The CDR3 runs 16 residues. The V gene lost 6 bases and the J gene lost 7 bases, with 25 bases spanning the gap. Germline V lookup: CDR1 SQVTM, CDR2 ANQGSEA. The CDR3: CSVTPQGLALSNEQFF. The CDR3 DNA sequence: TGCAGCGTCACCCCACAGGGACTCGCTCTCTCGAATGAGCAGTTCTTC.